This T cell receptor beta chain was recovered during a study of blood T cell repertoires in COVID-19. For the study at large: There were acute and convalescent COVID-19 samples, and they came from the United States, Italy and Spain.

Germline CDR1 and CDR2: MGHRA and YSYEKL. V lost 1 base and J lost 2, with 12 bases in between. CDR3 length: 15 amino acids. The repertoire was sequenced with immunoSEQ multiplex PCR; TCRdb's copy has only in-frame clones and lacks some. Of about 220,000 clones in the sample, 65% to 90% were seen once. This clone has at least ten counts. This clonotype originated in a woman in her seventies with COVID-19, enrolled during active disease. Sequencing used peripheral blood. The genes are TRBV4-1 and TRBJ2-7, with D perhaps matching TRBD2 (7 bases). CDR3 amino acids: CASSQGPGGPYEQYF. CDR3 DNA: TGCGCCAGCAGCCAAGGACCGGGGGGCCCCTACGAGCAGTACTTC.